This T cell receptor (beta chain) was observed in a study of shared clonotypes between healthy human individuals. Study-level background: The donor pool was made up of a couple of women and three men aged 18 to 49. Overall study results and limits: Incomplete sequencing of sorted subsets was indicated by rarefaction despite large depth.

V was trimmed by 1 base and J by 5 bases, leaving 9 bases between them. The CDR3 covers 13 residues. Germline CDR1 and CDR2: KGHSH and LQKENI. In regard to this clone: Its target is not known.

Repertoires were generated with immunoSEQ multiplex PCR, while TCRdb's copy carries only in-frame clones and drops some. The sample has roughly 1.5 million clones; 98% are singletons. This receptor was taken from a man between 25 and 39 years old in good health. The rearrangement uses TRBV18 and TRBJ2-7, with D perhaps matching TRBD2 (5 bases). Sequences were obtained from naive CD4+ T cells sorted from blood. Subset noted: CD45RA+ positively selected. The CDR3 sequence: CASSPREIHEQYF. CDR3 sequence (DNA): TGTGCCAGCTCACCACGGGAGATTCACGAGCAGTACTTC.